This is a list of T cell receptor beta chains from one sample in a study of blood T cells in healthy people across ages. TCRdb redid the calling of the 5' RACE reads with MiXCR, one entry per CDR3 protein. The data contain 700,000 or so distinct CDR3 sequences, approximately 21% of them singletons. Sequenced material: blood. These receptors all stem from a man in his sixties or seventies in good health. Both conserved end residues are part of each CDR3. Fields, in order: V gene, clone size, J gene, D gene, CDR3 protein, CDR3 DNA. The D gene is left open where the match is weak. A clone size is listed for some rows: how often the clone was seen (once, few, many), or a class if it is expanded.

v_gene: TRBV6-5
abundance: few
j_gene: TRBJ1-2
d_gene: .
CDR3aa: CASSNRLGYTF
CDR3nt: TGTGCCAGCAGCAATAGACTGGGCTACACCTTC

v_gene: TRBV2
abundance: many
j_gene: TRBJ2-3
d_gene: .
CDR3aa: CASSWGTDTQYF
CDR3nt: TGTGCCAGCTCTTGGGGCACAGATACGCAGTATTTT

v_gene: TRBV4-3
abundance: .
j_gene: TRBJ1-6
d_gene: TRBD1
CDR3aa: CASGQRTGTPLHF
CDR3nt: TGCGCCAGCGGCCAAAGGACAGGGACACCCCTCCACTTT

v_gene: TRBV4-2
abundance: .
j_gene: TRBJ2-1
d_gene: .
CDR3aa: CASSQDSKVPNEQFF
CDR3nt: TGTGCCAGCAGCCAAGATAGTAAAGTCCCCAATGAGCAGTTCTTC

v_gene: TRBV6-5
abundance: .
j_gene: TRBJ1-5
d_gene: .
CDR3aa: CASSRLKTHQPQHF
CDR3nt: TGTGCCAGCAGCCGCCTCAAAACTCATCAGCCCCAGCATTTT

v_gene: TRBV7-6
abundance: few
j_gene: TRBJ1-5
d_gene: .
CDR3aa: CASSPDSWGQPQHF
CDR3nt: TGTGCCAGCAGCCCCGACAGCTGGGGGCAGCCCCAGCATTTT

v_gene: TRBV12-3/TRBV12-4
abundance: few
j_gene: TRBJ2-1
d_gene: TRBD2
CDR3aa: CASSLRLAGFDEQFF
CDR3nt: TGTGCCAGCAGTTTGAGGCTAGCGGGGTTCGATGAGCAGTTCTTC

v_gene: TRBV6-2/TRBV6-3
abundance: few
j_gene: TRBJ1-6
d_gene: TRBD1
CDR3aa: CASSTNRQGANSPLHF
CDR3nt: TGTGCCAGCAGCACGAACAGACAGGGGGCGAATTCACCCCTCCACTTT

v_gene: TRBV6-6
abundance: few
j_gene: TRBJ1-4
d_gene: .
CDR3aa: CASSSIRDGENEKLFF
CDR3nt: TGTGCCAGCAGTTCTATAAGGGACGGTGAGAATGAAAAACTGTTTTTT

v_gene: TRBV12-3/TRBV12-4
abundance: .
j_gene: TRBJ2-7
d_gene: TRBD2
CDR3aa: CASSPRTSEQYF
CDR3nt: TGTGCCAGCAGCCCACGGACTAGCGAGCAGTACTTC

v_gene: TRBV18
abundance: many
j_gene: TRBJ2-3
d_gene: .
CDR3aa: CASSPSGVSTDTQYF
CDR3nt: TGTGCCAGCTCACCATCGGGGGTTAGCACAGATACGCAGTATTTT

v_gene: TRBV6-5
abundance: few
j_gene: TRBJ2-3
d_gene: .
CDR3aa: CASSRRRPTDTQYF
CDR3nt: TGTGCCAGCAGCCGCCGGAGGCCCACAGATACGCAGTATTTT

v_gene: TRBV2
abundance: few
j_gene: TRBJ2-1
d_gene: TRBD1
CDR3aa: CASSEVDRGQFF
CDR3nt: TGTGCCAGCAGTGAAGTTGACAGGGGGCAGTTCTTC

v_gene: TRBV18
abundance: .
j_gene: TRBJ2-7
d_gene: .
CDR3aa: CASSPTPNRVEQYF
CDR3nt: TGTGCCAGCTCACCGACCCCGAACAGGGTCGAGCAGTACTTC